Listed below are T cell receptor beta chains from one sample, sequenced in a study of cytomegalovirus exposure and HLA in healthy donors. Method: immunoSEQ multiplex PCR; TCRdb's copy keeps in-frame clones and lacks some. The sample lists about 130,000 clones; around 73% were seen once. Specimen: PBMCs. The receptors were sampled from a human donor in good health. Each CDR3 is given with its conserved first and last residue. The D gene is left open where the match is weak.

>TRBJ1-6|TRBD1|TRBV6-1
CASSEVGQGGSPLHF
>TRBJ1-2|.|TRBV4-2
CASSQEAGGAYGYTF
>TRBJ2-5|.|TRBV7-2
CASSQRGETQYF
>TRBJ1-5|.|TRBV7-8
CASSLFQQPQHF
>TRBJ2-7|.|TRBV11-2
CASSFRRAYEQYF
>.|TRBD2|TRBV7-2
CASSFKGKTSISSYEQYF
>TRBJ2-1|.|TRBV6-6
CASSYSWSTQLYVLF
>TRBJ2-3|.|TRBV7-9
CASSLAMSGVTQYF
>TRBJ2-3|TRBD2|TRBV27
CASSFRRTSGRFGDTQYF
>TRBJ2-1|.|TRBV11-2
CASSPTVHEQFF
>TRBJ1-4|.|TRBV7-2
CASSLDTGRNEKLFF
>TRBJ2-7|TRBD1|TRBV19
CASSRTGGDEQYF
>TRBJ1-4|TRBD1|TRBV5-4
CASSLDQGQGEKLFF
>TRBJ2-6|.|TRBV19
CASSMPTLSGANVLTF
>TRBJ1-2|TRBD1|TRBV9
CASSAFRDRLTNYGYTF
>TRBJ2-3|TRBD2|TRBV9
CASSPRAGGTDTQYF
>TRBJ2-3|.|TRBV6-5
CASSATSSTDTQYF
>TRBJ1-2|.|TRBV18
CASSAGHALGGYTF
>TRBJ2-5|.|TRBV7-9
CASSFGTVQETQYF
>TRBJ2-7|TRBD1|TRBV28
CASSFRYRDRGHEQYF
>TRBJ1-2|.|TRBV25-1
CASSEAGVFYGYTF
>TRBJ2-3|.|TRBV7-3
CASSTGQLADTQYF
>TRBJ2-3|.|TRBV28
CASSLHGSRSTQYF
>TRBJ1-3|.|TRBV7-8
CASSLDTYSGNTIYF
>TRBJ2-7|.|TRBV9
CASSARDSSSYEQYF
>TRBJ1-1|.|TRBV7-9
CSSSGDTQNTEAFF
>TRBJ1-4|.|TRBV6-1
CASTGGTPYEKLFF
>TRBJ2-7|.|TRBV5-4
CASSHGGSYEQYF
>TRBJ2-5|.|TRBV5-6
CASSLVHWPREETQYF
>TRBJ1-2|TRBD1|TRBV29-1
CSVRGEGGPNYGYTF
>TRBJ1-3|.|TRBV7-2
CASSLGQSSGNTIYF
>TRBJ2-7|TRBD1|TRBV6-1
CASRNWDRDYEQYF
>TRBJ2-2|TRBD2|TRBV9
CASSAGTSVSNTGELFF
>TRBJ2-1|TRBD2|TRBV19
CASTRRMERGNEQFF
>.|TRBD1|TRBV15
CATSSGGPDEQYF
>TRBJ1-5|TRBD1|TRBV19
CASSTPPGTGVNQPQHF
>TRBJ1-5|.|TRBV6-6
CASSRGSNQPQHF
>TRBJ1-1|.|TRBV28
CAVESTEAFF
>TRBJ2-1|.|TRBV5-6
CASSLGPGVGEQFF
>TRBJ2-7|TRBD1|TRBV6-1
CASREHRDRGEQYF
>TRBJ1-6|.|TRBV7-6
CASSSGALGADSPLHF
>TRBJ2-7|TRBD2|TRBV27
CASSTRQGTSGRDPYEQYF
>TRBJ2-5|TRBD2|TRBV27
CASSFSSGREGETQYF
>TRBJ1-2|.|TRBV10-1
CASSESAGEGYGYTF
>TRBJ2-7|.|TRBV5-1
CASNKGEGLYEQYF
>TRBJ2-7|TRBD2|TRBV5-1
CASSRGGVSYEQYF
>TRBJ2-7|TRBD2|TRBV4-3
CASSQDSSGVYEQYF
>TRBJ2-1|TRBD2|TRBV28
CASSYTSGRRNEQFF
>TRBJ2-1|.|TRBV28
CASTGDSPYNEQFF
>TRBJ2-1|.|TRBV9
CASSADSSYNEQFF
>TRBJ2-4|TRBD1|TRBV29-1
CSVEGPSGGQGGDIQYF
>TRBJ1-1|TRBD1|TRBV6-6
CASSYPGQGHTEAFF
>TRBJ1-1|.|TRBV14
CASSQVGGLGNTEAFF
>TRBJ1-3|TRBD1|TRBV18
CASSPLQGTGGNTIYF
>TRBJ2-3|.|TRBV14
CASSLSTLTYTQYF
>TRBJ1-2|.|TRBV7-9
CSSSPGWGYTF
>TRBJ1-2|TRBD1|TRBV4-3
CASSHGDSISPSYGYTF
>TRBJ2-1|TRBD1|TRBV7-3
CASSLRQGSNEQFF
>TRBJ2-1|TRBD2|TRBV29-1
CSVDSSGLYNEQFF
>TRBJ2-6|TRBD1|TRBV2
CASSVDRQTGANVLTF